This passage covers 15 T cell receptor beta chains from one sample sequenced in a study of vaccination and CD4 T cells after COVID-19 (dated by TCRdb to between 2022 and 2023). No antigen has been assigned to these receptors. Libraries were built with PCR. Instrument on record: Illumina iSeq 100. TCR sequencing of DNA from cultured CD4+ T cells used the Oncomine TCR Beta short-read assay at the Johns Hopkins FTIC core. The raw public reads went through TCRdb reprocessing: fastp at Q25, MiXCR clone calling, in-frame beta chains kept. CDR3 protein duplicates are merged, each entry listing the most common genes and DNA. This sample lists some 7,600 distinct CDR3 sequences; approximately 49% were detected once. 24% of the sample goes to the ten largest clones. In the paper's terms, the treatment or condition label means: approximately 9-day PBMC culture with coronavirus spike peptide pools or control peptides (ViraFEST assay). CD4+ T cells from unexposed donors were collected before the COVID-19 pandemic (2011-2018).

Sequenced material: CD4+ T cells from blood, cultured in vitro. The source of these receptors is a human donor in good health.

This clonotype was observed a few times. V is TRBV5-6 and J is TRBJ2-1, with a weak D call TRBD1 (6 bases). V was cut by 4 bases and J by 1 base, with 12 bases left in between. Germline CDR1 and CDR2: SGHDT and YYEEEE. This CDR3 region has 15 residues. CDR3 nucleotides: TGTGCCAGCAGCCCCGACAGGCGATCCTACAATGAGCAGTTCTTC. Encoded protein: CASSPDRRSYNEQFF.

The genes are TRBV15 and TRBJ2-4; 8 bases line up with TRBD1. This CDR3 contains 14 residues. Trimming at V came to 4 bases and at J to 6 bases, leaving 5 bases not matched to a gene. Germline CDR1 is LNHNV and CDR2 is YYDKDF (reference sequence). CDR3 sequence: CATSTRTGINIQYF. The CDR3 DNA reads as TGTGCCACCAGCACTAGGACAGGGATAAACATTCAGTACTTC.

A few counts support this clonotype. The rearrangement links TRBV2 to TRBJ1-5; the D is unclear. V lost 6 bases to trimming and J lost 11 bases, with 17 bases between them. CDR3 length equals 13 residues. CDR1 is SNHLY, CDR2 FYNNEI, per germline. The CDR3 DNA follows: TGTGCCAGCAGAACCCTTGGAATCTTGGCCCAGCATTTT. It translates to CASRTLGILAQHF.

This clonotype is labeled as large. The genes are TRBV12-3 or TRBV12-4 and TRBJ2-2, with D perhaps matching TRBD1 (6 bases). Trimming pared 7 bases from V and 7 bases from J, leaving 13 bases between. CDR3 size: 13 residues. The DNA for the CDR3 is TGTGCCAGCAATGGCAGGGGTAACGGGGAGCTGTTTTTT. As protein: CASNGRGNGELFF.

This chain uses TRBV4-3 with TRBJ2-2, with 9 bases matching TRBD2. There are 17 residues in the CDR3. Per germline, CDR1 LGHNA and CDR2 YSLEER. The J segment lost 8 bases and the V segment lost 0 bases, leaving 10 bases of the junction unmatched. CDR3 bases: TGCGCCAGCAGCCAAGATCGACTAGCGGCGCAGGGGGGGGAGCTGTTTTTT. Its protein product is CASSQDRLAAQGGELFF.

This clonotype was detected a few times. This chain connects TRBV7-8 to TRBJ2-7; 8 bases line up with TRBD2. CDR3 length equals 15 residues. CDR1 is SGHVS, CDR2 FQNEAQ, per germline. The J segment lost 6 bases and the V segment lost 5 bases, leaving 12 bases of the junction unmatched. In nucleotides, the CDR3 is TGTGCCAGCAGCCCCGGGGGGGGGACTGCGGGCGAGCAGTACTTC. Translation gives CASSPGGGTAGEQYF.

CDR3 DNA sequence: TGCGCCAGCAGTCAATCTCGTCTAGCGGGGGGGCCAAGGTTTCCCGGGGAGCTGTTTTTT. Translation: CASSQSRLAGGPRFPGELFF. The chain combines TRBV23-1 with TRBJ2-2, with TRBD2 matching 12 bases. TRBV23-1 is placed among ORFs of uncertain function. The CDR3 runs 20 residues. The J segment lost 6 bases and the V segment lost 0 bases, leaving 14 bases of the junction unmatched.

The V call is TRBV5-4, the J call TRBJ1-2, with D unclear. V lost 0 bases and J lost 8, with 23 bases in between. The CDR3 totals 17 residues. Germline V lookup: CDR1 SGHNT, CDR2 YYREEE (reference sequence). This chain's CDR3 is CASSLAGSGRSYAGYTF. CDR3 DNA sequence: TGTGCCAGCAGCTTGGCCGGTTCAGGAAGAAGCTATGCGGGCTACACCTTC.

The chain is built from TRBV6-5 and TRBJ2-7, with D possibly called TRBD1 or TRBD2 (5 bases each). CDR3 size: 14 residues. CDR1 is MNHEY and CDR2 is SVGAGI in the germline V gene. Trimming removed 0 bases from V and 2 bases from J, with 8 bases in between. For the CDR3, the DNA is TGTGCCAGCAGTTACTCGGGGACGGCCTACGAGCAGTACTTC. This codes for CASSYSGTAYEQYF.

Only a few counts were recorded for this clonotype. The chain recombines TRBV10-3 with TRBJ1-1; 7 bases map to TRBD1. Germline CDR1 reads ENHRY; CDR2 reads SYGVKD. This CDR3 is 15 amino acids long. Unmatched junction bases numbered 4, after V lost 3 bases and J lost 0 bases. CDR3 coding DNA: TGTGCCATCAGTGATCGGGACAGAATGAACACTGAAGCTTTCTTT. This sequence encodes CAISDRDRMNTEAFF.

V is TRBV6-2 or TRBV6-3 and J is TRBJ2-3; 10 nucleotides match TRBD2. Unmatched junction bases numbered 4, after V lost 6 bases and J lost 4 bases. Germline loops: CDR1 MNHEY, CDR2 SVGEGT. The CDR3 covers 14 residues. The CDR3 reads CASSLGLAADTQYF. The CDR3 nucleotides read TGTGCCAGCAGCCTCGGACTAGCGGCAGATACGCAGTATTTT.

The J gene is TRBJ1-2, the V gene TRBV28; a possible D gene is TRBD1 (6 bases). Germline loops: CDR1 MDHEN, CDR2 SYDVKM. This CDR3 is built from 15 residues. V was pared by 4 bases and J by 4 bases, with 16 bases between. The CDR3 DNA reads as TGTGCCAGCAGTTCCCAGGGGTTCTTTTTCTATGGCTACACCTTC. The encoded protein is CASSSQGFFFYGYTF.

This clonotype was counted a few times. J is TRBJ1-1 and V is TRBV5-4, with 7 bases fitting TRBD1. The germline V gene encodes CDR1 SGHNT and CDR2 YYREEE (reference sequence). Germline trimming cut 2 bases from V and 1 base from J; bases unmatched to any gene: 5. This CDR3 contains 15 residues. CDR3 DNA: TGTGCCAGCAGCTTTTCTCGGACAGGGAACACTGAAGCTTTCTTT. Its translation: CASSFSRTGNTEAFF.

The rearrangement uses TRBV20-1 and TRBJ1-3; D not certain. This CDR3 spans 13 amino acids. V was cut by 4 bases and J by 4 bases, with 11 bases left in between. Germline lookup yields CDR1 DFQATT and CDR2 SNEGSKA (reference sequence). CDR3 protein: CSATAGTGNTIYF. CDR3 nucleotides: TGCAGTGCTACGGCGGGAACAGGAAACACCATATATTTT.

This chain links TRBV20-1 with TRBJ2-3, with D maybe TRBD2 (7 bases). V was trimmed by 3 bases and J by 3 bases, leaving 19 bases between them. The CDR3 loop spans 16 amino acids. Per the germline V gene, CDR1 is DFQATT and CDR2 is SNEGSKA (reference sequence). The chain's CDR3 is CSASGVWEGTTDTQYF. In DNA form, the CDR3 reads TGCAGTGCTAGTGGCGTTTGGGAGGGGACAACAGATACGCAGTATTTT.